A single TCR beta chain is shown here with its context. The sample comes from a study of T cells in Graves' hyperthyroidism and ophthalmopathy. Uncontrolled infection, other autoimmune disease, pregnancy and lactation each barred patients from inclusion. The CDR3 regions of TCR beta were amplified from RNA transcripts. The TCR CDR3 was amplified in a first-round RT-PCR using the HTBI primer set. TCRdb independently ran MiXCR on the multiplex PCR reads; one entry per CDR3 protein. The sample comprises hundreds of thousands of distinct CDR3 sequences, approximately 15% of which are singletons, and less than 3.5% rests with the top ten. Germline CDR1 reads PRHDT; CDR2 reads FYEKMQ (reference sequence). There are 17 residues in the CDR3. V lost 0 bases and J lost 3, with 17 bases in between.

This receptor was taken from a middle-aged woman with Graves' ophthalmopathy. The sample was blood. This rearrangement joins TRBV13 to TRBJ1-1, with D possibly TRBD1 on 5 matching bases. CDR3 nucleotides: TGTGCCAGCAGCTTAGGTGGACGGGGCGGCCGATACACTGAAGCTTTCTTT. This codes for CASSLGGRGGRYTEAFF.